Listed below are T cell receptor beta chains from one sample, sequenced in a study of blood T cell repertoires in COVID-19. Libraries were prepared by immunoSEQ multiplex PCR; TCRdb keeps only in-frame clonotypes and omits some of them. The sample includes more than 110,000 clones, 75% to 90% of them seen just once. Specimen: PBMCs or T cells enriched from blood (not recorded which). Receptors originate from a man aged 50-60 years who had recovered from COVID-19. Each CDR3 is given with its conserved first and last residue. A D gene is named only where the DNA matches it firmly. Clone size is given for some rows only: seen once, a few or many times, or a class if the clone is expanded.

j_call clone_size d_call v_call cdr3_nt cdr3_aa
TRBJ1-3 NA TRBD1 TRBV18 TGTGCCAGCTCAGACAGGGGCCCGGGAAACACCATATATTTT CASSDRGPGNTIYF
TRBJ2-3 NA TRBD2 TRBV5-1 TGCGCCAGCAGCTTCCACGCCCCCGGGACTAGGGGCACAGATACGCAGTATTTT CASSFHAPGTRGTDTQYF
TRBJ2-1 once NA TRBV5-1 TGCGCCAGCAGCTCTGACACCAGTCACAATGAGCAGTTCTTC CASSSDTSHNEQFF
TRBJ1-2 NA TRBD1 TRBV6-2/TRBV6-3 TGTGCCAGCAGCCCGGGACAGATCAACGGCTACACCTTC CASSPGQINGYTF
TRBJ1-1 NA TRBD1 TRBV28 TGTGCCACAAGGGACAGCAACACTGAAGCTTTCTTT CATRDSNTEAFF
TRBJ1-6 NA NA TRBV6-5 TGTGCCAGCAGTTACGGGGGGGGCTCTAATTCACCCCTCCACTTT CASSYGGGSNSPLHF
TRBJ1-2 once NA TRBV28 TGTGCCAGCAGTCCCGGGACAAAGCTCTATGGCTACACCTTC CASSPGTKLYGYTF
TRBJ1-2 NA NA TRBV10-1 TGCGCCAGCACCAATTCCTGGACAATTTCTTGGCATGGCTACACCTTC CASTNSWTISWHGYTF
TRBJ1-1 NA TRBD1 TRBV6-5 TGTGCCAGCAGTTACTCGAGACAGGGGCACACTGAAGCTTTCTTT CASSYSRQGHTEAFF
TRBJ1-1 NA NA TRBV27 TGTGCCAGCAGACTCCACATTTCAGGGCTAACTGAAGCTTTCTTT CASRLHISGLTEAFF
TRBJ2-3 NA NA TRBV6-6 TGTGCCAGCAGGGGGGAGGCGTTTGGGCAGTATTTT CASRGEAFGQYF
TRBJ1-1 NA NA TRBV3-1/TRBV3-2 TGTGCCAGCAGCCGGGACACTAACACTGAAGCTTTCTTT CASSRDTNTEAFF
TRBJ2-7 NA TRBD1 TRBV19 TGTGCCAGTAGTGCAGCAGGGACAGGGCACAACGAGCAGTACTTC CASSAAGTGHNEQYF
TRBJ1-5 NA TRBD1 TRBV28 TGTGCCAGCAGTCTAACGGAAGGGGGCCCCCGTCAGCCCCAGCATTTT CASSLTEGGPRQPQHF
TRBJ2-1 NA TRBD2 TRBV7-3 TGTGCCAGCAGCATGCGGGGGGACTACAATGAGCAGTTCTTC CASSMRGDYNEQFF
TRBJ2-4 NA NA TRBV18 TGTGCCAGCTCACCAAGGATGGACTCGGACGTAGCCAAAAACATTCAGTACTTC CASSPRMDSDVAKNIQYF
TRBJ1-2 NA NA TRBV3-1/TRBV3-2 TGTGCCAGCAGCCAAGATACCGGGGTCCGGGGTGGCTACACCTTC CASSQDTGVRGGYTF
TRBJ1-2 NA TRBD1 TRBV7-3 TGTGCCAGCAGCTCGAGGTCGGGGGACAGTTCTACCTATGGCTACACCTTC CASSSRSGDSSTYGYTF
TRBJ1-5 NA NA TRBV7-9 TGTGCCAGCAGCTTAGATGGGGGCCCTCAGCCCCAGCATTTT CASSLDGGPQPQHF
TRBJ2-7 NA NA TRBV28 TGTGCCAGCAGTTTTTTGGGAGAAGTAGAGGACGAGCAGTACTTC CASSFLGEVEDEQYF
TRBJ1-1 NA NA TRBV5-1 TGCGCCAGCAACCTCGGACAGAACACTGAAGCTTTCTTT CASNLGQNTEAFF
TRBJ1-5 NA NA TRBV2 TGTGCCAGCAGAGATCCAGGTCAGCCCCAGCATTTT CASRDPGQPQHF
TRBJ1-3 NA TRBD1 TRBV6-2/TRBV6-3 TGTGCCAGCAGTTCAGGGGGCGGAAACACCATATATTTT CASSSGGGNTIYF
TRBJ2-1 NA TRBD2 TRBV7-9 TGTGCCAGCAGCTTGTTAGCGGGGGCCTACAATGAGCAGTTCTTC CASSLLAGAYNEQFF
TRBJ1-2 few TRBD1 TRBV18 TGTGCCAGCTCCTCCGGGACAGGGGGCGCCGGGTATGGCTACACCTTC CASSSGTGGAGYGYTF
TRBJ1-1 NA TRBD1 TRBV5-4 TGTGCCAGCAGCCGAGGAGGACAGGGTGTTACTGAAGCTTTCTTT CASSRGGQGVTEAFF
TRBJ1-1 NA TRBD1 TRBV29-1 TGCAGCGTTAGACAGGGGACAACTGAAGCTTTCTTT CSVRQGTTEAFF
TRBJ2-3 NA NA TRBV18 TGTGCCAGCTCACCCTTCACCGGGGATGCGGATACGCAGTATTTT CASSPFTGDADTQYF
TRBJ1-2 NA NA TRBV24-1 TGTGCCACCAGTGATTTGTCCCCAAAGGAACAGGGTCACCGCAACTATGGCTACACCTTC CATSDLSPKEQGHRNYGYTF
TRBJ1-1 NA TRBD1 TRBV7-2 TGTGCCAGCAGCATTCAGGGGGCGGCGAACACTGAAGCTTTCTTT CASSIQGAANTEAFF
TRBJ2-6 NA NA TRBV7-8 TGTGCCAGCAGCTTAGCTTGGGGCCACTCTGGGGCCAACGTCCTGACTTTC CASSLAWGHSGANVLTF
TRBJ1-1 NA TRBD1 TRBV18 TGTGCCAGCTCGCGTCTTCCGGGACAGGGGACTGAAGCTTTCTTT CASSRLPGQGTEAFF
TRBJ2-1 NA TRBD2 TRBV3-1/TRBV3-2 TGTGCCAGCAGCCACCCGCCGGGCGGGGGGTTGGACAATGAGCAGTTCTTC CASSHPPGGGLDNEQFF
TRBJ1-6 NA NA TRBV14 TGTGCCAGCAGCCAAGATCGAAGGGGGAATTCACCCCTCCACTTT CASSQDRRGNSPLHF
TRBJ1-5 NA NA TRBV24-1 TGTGCCACCAGTGATTTTGGGGGGCAGCCCCAGCATTTT CATSDFGGQPQHF